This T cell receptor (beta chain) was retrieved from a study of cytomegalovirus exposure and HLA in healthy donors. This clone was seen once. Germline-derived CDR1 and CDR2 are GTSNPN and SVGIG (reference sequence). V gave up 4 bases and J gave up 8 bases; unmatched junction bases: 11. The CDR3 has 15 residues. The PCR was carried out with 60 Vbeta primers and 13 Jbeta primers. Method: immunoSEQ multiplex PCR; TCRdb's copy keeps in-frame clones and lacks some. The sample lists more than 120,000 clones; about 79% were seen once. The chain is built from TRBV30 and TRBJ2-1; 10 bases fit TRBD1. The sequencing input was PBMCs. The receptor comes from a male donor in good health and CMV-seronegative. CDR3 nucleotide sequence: TGTGCCTGGAAAAGCTGGCGGACAGGGGGTGATGAGCAGTTCTTC. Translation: CAWKSWRTGGDEQFF. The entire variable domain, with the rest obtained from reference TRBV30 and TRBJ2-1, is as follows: SQTIHQWPATLVQPVGSPLSLECTVEGTSNPNLYWYRQAAGRGLQLLFYSVGIGQISSEVPQNLSASRPQDRQFILSSKKLLLSDSGFYLCAWKSWRTGGDEQFFGPGTRLTVL.